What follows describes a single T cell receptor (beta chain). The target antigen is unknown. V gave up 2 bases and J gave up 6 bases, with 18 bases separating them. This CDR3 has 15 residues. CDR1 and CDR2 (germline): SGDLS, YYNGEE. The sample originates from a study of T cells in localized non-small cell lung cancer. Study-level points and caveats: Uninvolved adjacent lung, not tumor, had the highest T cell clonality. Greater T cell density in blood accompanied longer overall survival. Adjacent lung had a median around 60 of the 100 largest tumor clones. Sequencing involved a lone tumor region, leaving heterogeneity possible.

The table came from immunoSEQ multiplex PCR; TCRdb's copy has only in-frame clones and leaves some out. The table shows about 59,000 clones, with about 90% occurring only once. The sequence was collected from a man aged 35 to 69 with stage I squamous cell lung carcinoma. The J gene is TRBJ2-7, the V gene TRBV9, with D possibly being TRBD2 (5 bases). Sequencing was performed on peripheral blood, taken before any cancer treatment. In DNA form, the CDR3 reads TGTGCCAGCAGCGTCGTGGGGAGCTTGCGGGCCGAGCAGTACTTC. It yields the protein CASSVVGSLRAEQYF.